This T cell receptor (beta chain) was captured in a study of T cell repertoires in cytomegalovirus infection. In the study overall: CMV epitopes, recently identified HLA-C-restricted and well-studied HLA-B-restricted, were used. Indications came from public TCR beta signatures; they pointed to CMV infection and to a matching HLA type. Study outcomes and limitations: The cumulative frequency of public TCR beta families distinguished individuals who carried CMV together with the relevant HLA. Across the ex vivo response, the dominant clonotypes were HLA-C-restricted CMV-specific TCR beta clonotypes.

TCRdb recomputed calls from the reads with MiXCR, one row per CDR3 protein. Of some 54,000 distinct CDR3 sequences in the sample, less than 20% were seen once. Trimming removed 6 bases at V and 0 bases at J, with 7 bases between. CDR3 size: 13 residues. CDR1 is KGHDR, CDR2 SFDVKD, per germline. This clonotype was seen a handful of times. Its antigen is currently unknown. This sequence joins TRBV24-1 and TRBJ2-5, with D perhaps TRBD2 (5 bases). The sample was CD8+ T cells from cultured PBMCs, taken from culture after CMV antigen stimulation. The clonotype was recovered from a human donor in good health (CMV status not recorded). Some clones in this sample may be carry-over from other donors' samples. This chain's CDR3 is CATSSSDQETQYF. The DNA of the CDR3 is TGTGCCACCAGTAGTAGCGACCAAGAGACCCAGTACTTC.